The present T cell receptor beta chain was sequenced within a study of blood T cell repertoires in COVID-19 (dated by TCRdb to 2020 to 2021). About the full investigation: Collaborator samples came from the United States, Italy and Spain and covered acute and convalescent phases of COVID-19. The material from the prospective study consisted of cDNA or gDNA derived from T cells, B-cell-depleted T cells, or PBMCs. Subjects who had been exposed to COVID-19, were actively infected with it, or had recovered from it provided the deeply sampled blood TCRbeta repertoires that made up the dataset. A freely available public database, intended as a resource for researchers studying the immune response to SARS-CoV-2, is where the repertoires were released. The samples were drawn from two sources: the first 160 participants of the ongoing ImmuneRACE study, and 950 to 1,500 subjects contributed by 6 global collaborators. Sample metadata almost always included a de-identified subject ID, COVID-19 status, age in years and sex. Where available, HLA class I and class II types were taken from metadata supplied by the sample provider and were not determined by assay-based typing.

With respect to this clone: The clone's antigen remains unknown. No much larger clone is present one base from it, and per-base qualities are unavailable.

The immunoSEQ Assay, a bias-controlled multiplex PCR, was used to amplify TCRbeta CDR3 regions from genomic DNA. The study's processing was this. Within the assay, amplification of reference gene primers was used to estimate how many nucleated cells each sample contained. To quantify the absolute abundance of each unique TCRbeta CDR3 rearrangement, sequence reads were collapsed and filtered. For each sample, productive Simpson clonality was calculated as the square root of Simpson's diversity index over productive rearrangements. TCRdb took this table from immuneACCESS and kept in-frame rearrangements with V and J called. Such tables lack part of the clones; where checked against another copy, unresolved V genes explain under half of the gap, and the rest is unexplained. The DNA gave D and trimming, while V, J and clone size come from that table. For this sample the table gives 50,000 to 60,000 clones, of which about 91% were detected only once. In total, the top ten clones hold about 3.6% of the sample.

The investigation overall reported the following: The amount of clinical and demographic metadata varied by source and participant and was provided uncurated.

Trimming removed 5 bases from V and 5 bases from J; the gene matches leave 2 bases unexplained. Counted from cysteine to phenylalanine, this CDR3 has 13 amino acids. This entry keeps only the CDR3 DNA: 39 bases, framed from base 1. As encoded in the germline V gene (reference sequence), CDR1 is SEHNR while CDR2 is FQNEAQ. In Seattle, one collaborating source enrolled patients while the infection was active and tracked those patients longitudinally over the course of disease. Whole blood was collected in K2EDTA tubes by collaborating institutions according to the institutions' own protocols. For TCRbeta analysis, collaborators shipped samples in one of three forms: frozen whole blood, isolated PBMCs, or DNA extracted from either of those sample types.

The V and J genes are TRBV7-9 and TRBJ2-2, with 7 junctional bases fitting TRBD1. This receptor was identified in a man in his forties with COVID-19, enrolled during active disease. Sequencing used peripheral blood. The DNA sequence follows: TGTGCCAGCAGCCGACAGGGAACCGGGGAGCTGTTTTTT. Its protein reads: CASSRQGTGELFF.